This TCR beta chain derives from a study of control samples from healthy donors and cancer patients (dated by TCRdb to about 2020). As to this clone: Its antigen is currently not known. No much larger clonotype is one base removed from it; base qualities were not supplied.

The library was produced with the immunoSEQ multiplex PCR assay. TCRdb obtained this table from immuneACCESS and retained in-frame rearrangements with V and J assigned. These tables miss some clones; where compared with another copy, unresolved V genes account for less than half of the shortfall, and the remainder is unexplained. The sample data list 54,000 or so clones, and 90% to 95% of these were observed just once. In total, the top ten clones hold approximately 2.4% of the sample. From the cysteine up to the phenylalanine, the CDR3 has a length of 15 residues. The sequence is cut down to CDR3 DNA, 45 bases in frame from base 1.

Sequencing was performed on blood. The sequence is built from TRBV12-2 and TRBJ1-6. TRBV12-2 is a pseudogene. The sequence was collected from a man younger than 45 in good health. The DNA sequence is as follows: TGTGCAAGTCGCCCGAGATTCCGGCACCCCAAAGTCCTCCACTTT. The encoded protein is CASRPRFRHPKVLHF.